These T cell receptor beta chains were read from a single sample in a study of graft-versus-host responses after intestinal transplantation. The antigens of these receptors remain unknown. This table comes from immunoSEQ multiplex PCR, and its TCRdb copy is limited to in-frame clones, with some not included. The repertoire consists of around 90,000 clones, with around 90% occurring once and the leading ten covering about 0.062%. This specimen was unstimulated CD8+ T cells sorted from spleen or lymph node cells, taken before transplant. The receptors here all came from a human donor who was the organ donor for an intestinal transplant. Both conserved end residues are part of each CDR3. The D gene is left open where the match is weak. Size values are once, few and many counts, or a class for expanded clones, and some rows have none.

.	.	TRBV11-3	TRBJ2-2	TGTGCCAGCAGCTTAGACATACAACTGGGGAGCGGGGAGCTGTTTTTT	CASSLDIQLGSGELFF
.	.	TRBV11-2	TRBJ2-7	TGTGCCAGCAGCTTAGATCAGGGGACCTACGAGCAGTACTTC	CASSLDQGTYEQYF
TRBD1	.	TRBV5-1	TRBJ2-7	TGCGCCAGCAGCACCGGACAGGGGGCAGACGAGCAGTACTTC	CASSTGQGADEQYF
.	.	TRBV19	TRBJ2-1	TGTGCCAGTAGTATGGCCGGGATCTACAATGAGCAGTTCTTC	CASSMAGIYNEQFF
.	.	TRBV11-3	TRBJ2-1	TGTGCCAGCAGCTATACGGGGGACAATGAGCAGTTCTTC	CASSYTGDNEQFF
.	.	TRBV4-1	TRBJ1-1	TGCGCCAGCAGCCAAGATGGCCAAGGGGGAACTGAAGCTTTCTTT	CASSQDGQGGTEAFF
TRBD1	.	TRBV7-3	TRBJ2-1	TGTGCCAGCAGCTTAAGGGGCCGGGACAGTAAATACAATGAGCAGTTCTTC	CASSLRGRDSKYNEQFF
.	once	TRBV18	TRBJ1-5	TGTGCCAGCTCGACACAGGGAGTCCCCAATCAGCCCCAGCATTTT	CASSTQGVPNQPQHF
TRBD1	.	TRBV27	TRBJ2-7	TGTGCCAGCAAGATGGGACAGGGGGATTGGTACGAGCAGTACTTC	CASKMGQGDWYEQYF
TRBD2	.	TRBV4-1	TRBJ2-3	TGCGCCAGCAGCCAATTCCCCAGCACTAGCGGGAGTAGCACAGATACGCAGTATTTT	CASSQFPSTSGSSTDTQYF
.	.	TRBV7-9	TRBJ2-2	TGTGCCAGCAGCTTAACACCCGGGACTGGGAACACCGGGGAGCTGTTTTTT	CASSLTPGTGNTGELFF
.	once	TRBV6-4	TRBJ1-1	TGTGCCAGCAGTGACGGGCCCAACACTGAAGCTTTCTTT	CASSDGPNTEAFF
.	.	TRBV30	TRBJ2-3	TGTGCGACCCAAGGAGTGGCTGAGAACACAGATACGCAGTATTTT	CATQGVAENTDTQYF
.	.	TRBV7-8	TRBJ2-3	TGTGCCAGCAGCCTCGGCGGGTGGGGGCCAGATACGCAGTATTTT	CASSLGGWGPDTQYF
.	.	TRBV7-9	TRBJ2-2	TGTGCCAGCAGCTACTGGGCGGGGCCCCACACCGGGGAGCTGTTTTTT	CASSYWAGPHTGELFF
TRBD2	.	TRBV2	TRBJ2-7	TGTGCCAGCAGTGAGTTCCCCGCGACTAGCGGGAATAACTACGAGCAGTACTTC	CASSEFPATSGNNYEQYF
.	.	TRBV5-6	TRBJ2-7	TGTGCCAGCAGCTCCACGGAGGATAACTACGAGCAGTACTTC	CASSSTEDNYEQYF
.	.	TRBV21-1	TRBJ1-3	TGTGCCAGCAGCATCGACGATCGTGGGACAGGGTATGTTTCACACACCATATATTTT	CASSIDDRGTGYVSHTIYF
TRBD1	.	TRBV27	TRBJ1-5	TGTGCCAGCAGCGCCACAGGGGAGAATCAGCCCCAGCATTTT	CASSATGENQPQHF
TRBD2	.	TRBV7-8	TRBJ2-5	TGTGCCAGCAGCTCAAAGGTTCCTAGCGGGATAGGAGAGACCCAGTACTTC	CASSSKVPSGIGETQYF
TRBD2	.	TRBV19	TRBJ2-3	TGTGCCAGTAGCGATCCGGGACTAGCGGACACAGATACGCAGTATTTT	CASSDPGLADTDTQYF
TRBD2	.	TRBV6-5	TRBJ2-1	TGTGCCAGCAGTTATGCGACTAGCCCCTACAATGAGCAGTTCTTC	CASSYATSPYNEQFF
.	.	TRBV7-8	TRBJ2-5	TGTGCCAGCAGCTTATACCCTATGGGGGCGAACCAAGAGACCCAGTACTTC	CASSLYPMGANQETQYF
TRBD1	.	TRBV19	TRBJ1-5	TGTGCCAGTAGTACCCGGGACAGATATAATCAGCCCCAGCATTTT	CASSTRDRYNQPQHF
.	.	TRBV28	TRBJ2-7	TGTGCCAGCAGTTTTTTAGGGGTAGTCTACGAGCAGTACTTC	CASSFLGVVYEQYF
.	few	TRBV29-1	TRBJ1-1	TGCAGCGTTGAAGGCCTCGGGGCTTTCTTT	CSVEGLGAFF
TRBD2	.	TRBV27	TRBJ2-7	TGTGCCAGCAGTTTCAGCGGGAGTTGGGGTACCTACGAGCAGTACTTC	CASSFSGSWGTYEQYF
TRBD1	.	TRBV9	TRBJ1-1	TGTGCCAGCAGCGGGACAGGGGCTGAAGCTTTCTTT	CASSGTGAEAFF
TRBD1	.	TRBV19	TRBJ1-1	TGTGCCAGTAGTATGGATCAGGGGGGCACTGAAGCTTTCTTT	CASSMDQGGTEAFF
TRBD2	.	TRBV28	TRBJ2-7	TGTGCCAGCAGTTTTAGTCTCGCCCTAGCTGGGGGGGACGAGCAGTACTTC	CASSFSLALAGGDEQYF
TRBD2	.	TRBV14	TRBJ2-1	TGTGCCAGCAGCCAAGAGTTAGCGGGAGTCTATGAGCAGTTCTTC	CASSQELAGVYEQFF
TRBD1	.	TRBV9	TRBJ1-2	TGTGCCAGCAGCGTTGGGACAGACTATGGCTACACCTTC	CASSVGTDYGYTF
.	.	TRBV4-1	TRBJ1-1	TGCGCCAGCAGCCAAGGGGGTTCAGGGTCATACACTGAAGCTTTCTTT	CASSQGGSGSYTEAFF
.	once	TRBV12-5	TRBJ2-5	TGTGCTAGTGGTTTGCCCCAGAGGGGGGAGACCCAGTACTTC	CASGLPQRGETQYF
.	.	TRBV6-5	TRBJ2-1	TGTGCCAGCAGTTACGGCGGGACGCATGAGCAGTTCTTC	CASSYGGTHEQFF
.	.	TRBV2	TRBJ1-5	TGTGCCAGCAGTTTCCGGGTAAACGTCAATCAGCCCCAGCATTTT	CASSFRVNVNQPQHF
.	.	TRBV7-9	TRBJ1-2	TGTGCCAGCAGCCATACACAGGGACATCCTAACTATGGCTACACCTTC	CASSHTQGHPNYGYTF
.	.	TRBV2	TRBJ1-5	TGTGCCAGCAGTGGGACAGAAGTCTTAGGCAATCAGCCCCAGCATTTT	CASSGTEVLGNQPQHF
.	.	TRBV13	TRBJ1-6	TGTGCCAGCAGCTTTGGACTGCGTTATAATTCACCCCTCCACTTT	CASSFGLRYNSPLHF
TRBD1	.	TRBV7-9	TRBJ2-5	TGTGCCAGCGGACCGGGACAGGGGGAGACCCAGTACTTC	CASGPGQGETQYF
TRBD1	few	TRBV29-1	TRBJ1-2	TGCAGCGTAGGGGGACAGGGTAGCTCATATGGCTACACCTTC	CSVGGQGSSYGYTF
.	.	TRBV16	TRBJ1-5	TGTGCCAGCAGCCAATCGGGGGGGGGAGTAAATCAGCCCCAGCATTTT	CASSQSGGGVNQPQHF
.	.	TRBV9	TRBJ2-3	TGTGCCAGCAGCCCCCAGGCCGGAGGTTCAGATACGCAGTATTTT	CASSPQAGGSDTQYF
.	.	TRBV7-9	TRBJ1-3	TGTGCCAGCAGCTCAGACACAGTCTCTGGAAACACCATATATTTT	CASSSDTVSGNTIYF
TRBD2	.	TRBV5-1	TRBJ2-1	TGCGCCAGCAGCTTGGCCGGGGGGGCCTACAATGAGCAGTTCTTC	CASSLAGGAYNEQFF
TRBD2	.	TRBV7-8	TRBJ2-3	TGTGCCAGCAGCCACTTTCGGACTAGCGGGAGAAGTCCGCAGTATTTT	CASSHFRTSGRSPQYF
.	.	TRBV28	TRBJ2-3	TGTGCCAGCAGACGACTCAGCGGGAGCACAGATACGCAGTATTTT	CASRRLSGSTDTQYF
TRBD1	.	TRBV5-6	TRBJ2-7	TGTGCCAGCAGCGGGACAGGTTCCTACGAGCAGTACTTC	CASSGTGSYEQYF
.	.	TRBV10-1	TRBJ1-4	TGCACCAAGGGGTTCACTAATGAAAAACTGTTTTTT	CTKGFTNEKLFF